This T cell receptor beta chain was observed in a study of blood T cell repertoires in COVID-19. At the level of the study: Material from acute and convalescent COVID-19 was sourced from the United States, Italy and Spain. T cells, B-cell-depleted T cells, or PBMCs provided the cDNA or gDNA that served as material.

After removal of 3 bases from V and 4 bases from J, the junction contained 7 bases not matched to a gene. Germline lookup yields CDR1 DFQATT and CDR2 SNEGSKA (reference sequence). This CDR3 has 15 amino acids. Methods used by the authors: How many nucleated cells were present was estimated from reference gene primer amplification. Method: immunoSEQ multiplex PCR; TCRdb's copy keeps in-frame clones and lacks some. The V and J calls and the clone size are those of that table, but D and trimming were determined from the DNA. The repertoire has almost 70,000 clones, roughly 89% of them found once; the top ten carry 4.5% to 5%.

The sequenced sample was peripheral blood. The sequence was collected from a woman in her fifties or sixties with active COVID-19. This chain links TRBV20-1 with TRBJ2-3; 10 bases fit TRBD2. CDR3 nucleotides: TGCAGTGCTAGTCTAGTAGCGGGAGGCTCAGATACGCAGTATTTT. Its protein is CSASLVAGGSDTQYF.